This TCR beta chain came from a study of regulatory T cells in long-lasting Graves disease. The wider study: Graves' patients diagnosed newly had used antithyroid drugs under 3 months. Whole-study results and caveats: Persistent patients had more shared public clonotypes (around 2,500) than new patients (about 880).

HTBI primers from iRepertoire and Arm-PCR of CDR3 regions yielded the TCR beta libraries. Each CDR3 protein gets one entry after TCRdb re-called the multiplex PCR reads with MiXCR. The profile covers around 450,000 distinct CDR3 sequences, with 14% to 15% appearing a single time and 16% taken by the ten largest. Regarding time point: newly diagnosed GD, antithyroid drugs for less than 3 months. PBMC-extracted RNA yielded the TCR library. This clonotype has a handful of counts. The antigen is unknown. Germline V CDR1 and CDR2: SGHKS, YYEKEE (reference sequence). The CDR3 contains 13 residues. The V and J ends lost 0 bases and 7 bases, in that order; junction bases with no gene match: 0. A further study also used this sample, focusing on T cells in Graves' hyperthyroidism and ophthalmopathy. That investigation notes: The primer set for the first-round RT-PCR of the TCR CDR3 was HTBI.

This sample comprised peripheral blood mononuclear cells (PBMCs), obtained at new diagnosis, from a patient treated with antithyroid drugs. The source of this sequence is a woman in her twenties or thirties with Graves disease. The V call is TRBV5-5, the J call TRBJ2-2; 7 nucleotides align to TRBD1. This chain's CDR3 is CASSLGDSGELFF. CDR3 bases: TGTGCCAGCAGCTTGGGGGACAGCGGGGAGCTGTTTTTT.